Listed here is a single T cell receptor (beta chain). What it binds is unknown. This record comes from a study of blood T cells in healthy people across ages. Study-wide results and limits: Compared with aged donors, long-lived donors showed fewer expanded clones, suggesting selection.

Approximately 9.2 milliliters was the volume of peripheral blood drawn from each donor. With each sample, at least 5 micrograms of total RNA were extracted. The CDR3 is 16 residues long. V lost 4 bases to trimming and J lost 2 bases, with 17 bases between them. The germline CDR1 and CDR2 sequences are MDHEN and SYDVKM. A J-beta primer mix and a sample-barcoded 5' primer were used in a second PCR of about 7 to 12 cycles. All samples yielded 2.5 million or more CDR3-containing paired-end reads. TCRdb called the 5' RACE reads again in MiXCR, with one record for every CDR3 protein. The sample carries around 1.5 million distinct CDR3 sequences, roughly 30% recorded once.

This sequence joins TRBV28 and TRBJ2-5; perhaps TRBD2 as D (5 bases). The sample comprised blood. This TCR came from a woman younger than 45 in good health. The CDR3: CASSSPLEAAQETQYF. In nucleotides, the CDR3 is TGTGCCAGCAGTTCCCCCTTGGAAGCGGCGCAAGAGACCCAGTACTTC.